This entry lists 3 T cell receptor beta chains sequenced from one sample in a study of blood T cell repertoires in COVID-19. Sequencing used immunoSEQ multiplex PCR; TCRdb keeps in-frame clones, though not all of them. The sample shows 68,000 or so clones, about 86% of them seen only once. The specimen sequenced was peripheral blood. These receptors were obtained from a man over 45 with acute or convalescent COVID-19.

The V gene is TRBV27, the J gene TRBJ2-1; 7 bases agree with TRBD1. The CDR3 contains 15 residues. With V trimmed by 5 bases and J by 1 base, 5 bases remained unmatched. Germline V gene data show CDR1 as MNHEY and CDR2 as SMNVEV (reference sequence). The CDR3 here is CASSPTGVSYNEQFF. The CDR3, as DNA: TGTGCCAGCAGTCCTACAGGGGTATCCTACAATGAGCAGTTCTTC.

V and J are TRBV10-3 and TRBJ2-5; 9 nucleotides match TRBD1. Per germline, CDR1 ENHRY and CDR2 SYGVKD. Germline trimming cut 6 bases from V and 4 bases from J; bases unmatched to any gene: 12. This CDR3 contains 16 residues. CDR3 amino acids: CAISRSGTGLGETQYF. The CDR3 DNA reads as TGTGCCATCAGCCGATCCGGGACAGGGCTTGGAGAGACCCAGTACTTC.

The chain carries TRBV6-5 and TRBJ2-1; 12 bases align to TRBD2. From germline, CDR1 is MNHEY and CDR2 SVGAGI. The CDR3 extends over 15 amino acids. The trim removed 5 bases at V and 4 bases at J, leaving 3 bases unmatched. For the CDR3, the DNA is TGTGCCAGCAGTACCGGGACTAGCGGGTACAATGAGCAGTTCTTC. Encoded protein: CASSTGTSGYNEQFF.